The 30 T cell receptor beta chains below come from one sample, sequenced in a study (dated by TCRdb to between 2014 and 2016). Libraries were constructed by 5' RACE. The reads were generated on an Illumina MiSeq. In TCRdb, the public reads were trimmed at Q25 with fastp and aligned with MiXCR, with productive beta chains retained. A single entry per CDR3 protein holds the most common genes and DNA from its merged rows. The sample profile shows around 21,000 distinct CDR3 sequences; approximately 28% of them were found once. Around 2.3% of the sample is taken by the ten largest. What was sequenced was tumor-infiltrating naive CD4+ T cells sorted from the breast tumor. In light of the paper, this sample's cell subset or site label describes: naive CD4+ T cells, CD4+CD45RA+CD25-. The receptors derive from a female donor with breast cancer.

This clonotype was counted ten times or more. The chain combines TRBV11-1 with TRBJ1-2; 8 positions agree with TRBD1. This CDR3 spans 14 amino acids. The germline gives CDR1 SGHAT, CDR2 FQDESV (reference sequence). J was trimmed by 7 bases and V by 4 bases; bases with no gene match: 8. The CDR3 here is CASSSPLDRVGYTF. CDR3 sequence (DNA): TGTGCCAGCAGCTCGCCCTTGGACAGGGTTGGCTACACCTTC. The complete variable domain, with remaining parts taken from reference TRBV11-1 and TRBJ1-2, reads EAEVAQSPRYKITEKSQAVAFWCDPISGHATLYWYRQILGQGPELLVQFQDESVVDDSQLPKDRFSAERLKGVDSTLKIQPAELGDSAMYLCASSSPLDRVGYTFGSGTRLTVV.

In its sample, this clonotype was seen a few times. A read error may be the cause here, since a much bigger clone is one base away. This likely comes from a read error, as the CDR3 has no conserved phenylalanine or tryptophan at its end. CDR3 DNA: TGTGCCAGCACCCAGGGGGCCGGGGGCGACTATGGCTACACCTCC. Its translation: CASTQGAGGDYGYTS. The genes are TRBV4-2 and TRBJ1-2; 8 bases match TRBD1. This CDR3 spans 15 amino acids. The V and J ends lost 7 bases and 3 bases, in that order; junction bases with no gene match: 10. CDR1 LGHNA and CDR2 YNFKEQ come from the germline V gene.

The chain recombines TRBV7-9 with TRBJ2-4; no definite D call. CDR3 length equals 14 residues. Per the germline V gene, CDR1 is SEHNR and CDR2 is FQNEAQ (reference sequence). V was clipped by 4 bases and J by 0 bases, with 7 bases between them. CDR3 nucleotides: TGTGCCAGCAGCTCGCAGGTAGCCAAAAACATTCAGTACTTC. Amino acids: CASSSQVAKNIQYF.

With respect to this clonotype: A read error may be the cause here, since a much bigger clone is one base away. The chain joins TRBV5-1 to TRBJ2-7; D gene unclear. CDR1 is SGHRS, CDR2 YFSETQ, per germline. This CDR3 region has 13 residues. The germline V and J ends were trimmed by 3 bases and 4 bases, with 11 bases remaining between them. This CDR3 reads CASSSLVTYEQYF. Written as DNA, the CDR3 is TGCGCCAGCAGCTCTTTGGTGACTTACGAGCAGTACTTC.

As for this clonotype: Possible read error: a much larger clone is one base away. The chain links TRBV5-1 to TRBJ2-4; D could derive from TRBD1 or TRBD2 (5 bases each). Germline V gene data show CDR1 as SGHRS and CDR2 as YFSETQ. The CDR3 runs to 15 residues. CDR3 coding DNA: TGCGCCAACAGCCGGGACCCAGCCGACGGGGACATTCAGTACTTC. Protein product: CANSRDPADGDIQYF.

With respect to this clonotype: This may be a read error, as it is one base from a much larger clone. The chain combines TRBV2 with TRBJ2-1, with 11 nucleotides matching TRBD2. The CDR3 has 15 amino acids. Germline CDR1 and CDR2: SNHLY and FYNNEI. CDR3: CASSDVSSGGNEQLF. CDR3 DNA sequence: TGTGCCAGCAGTGACGTTTCTAGCGGGGGGAATGAGCAGCTCTTC.

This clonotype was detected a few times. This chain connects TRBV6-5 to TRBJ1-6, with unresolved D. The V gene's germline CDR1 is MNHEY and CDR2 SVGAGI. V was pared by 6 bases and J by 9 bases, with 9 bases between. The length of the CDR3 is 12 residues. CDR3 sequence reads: CASRGSVSPLHF. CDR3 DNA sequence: TGTGCCAGCAGGGGAAGTGTTTCACCCCTCCACTTT.

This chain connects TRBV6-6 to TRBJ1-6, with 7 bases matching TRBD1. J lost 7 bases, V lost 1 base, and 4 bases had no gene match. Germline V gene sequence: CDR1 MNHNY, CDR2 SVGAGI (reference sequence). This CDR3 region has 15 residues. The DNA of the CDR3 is TGTGCCAGCAGTTACTTATCAGGGGGAAATTCACCCCTCCACTTT. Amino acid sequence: CASSYLSGGNSPLHF.

CDR3 protein: CASSPGGGLNTEAFF. The CDR3 coding sequence is TGTGCCAGCAGCCCTGGGGGTGGGTTGAACACTGAAGCTTTCTTT. The chain is built from TRBV7-9 and TRBJ1-1, with a weak D call TRBD1 (5 bases). Trimming shortened V by 5 bases and J by 0 bases, and 13 bases separated the two germline ends. Per the germline V gene, CDR1 is SEHNR and CDR2 is FQNEAQ (reference sequence). This CDR3 has 15 amino acids.

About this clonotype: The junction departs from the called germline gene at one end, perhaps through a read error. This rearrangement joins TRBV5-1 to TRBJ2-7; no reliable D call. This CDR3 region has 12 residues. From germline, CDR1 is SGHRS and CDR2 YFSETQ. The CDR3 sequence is CASSPDLDEQCF. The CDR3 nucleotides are TGCGCCAGCAGCCCCGACTTGGACGAGCAGTGCTTC. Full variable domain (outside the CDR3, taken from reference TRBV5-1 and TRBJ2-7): KAGVTQTPRYLIKTRGQQVTLSCSPISGHRSVSWYQQTPGQGLQFLFEYFSETQRNKGNFPGRFSGRQFSNSRSEMNVSTLELGDSALYLCASSPDLDEQCFGPGTRLTVT.

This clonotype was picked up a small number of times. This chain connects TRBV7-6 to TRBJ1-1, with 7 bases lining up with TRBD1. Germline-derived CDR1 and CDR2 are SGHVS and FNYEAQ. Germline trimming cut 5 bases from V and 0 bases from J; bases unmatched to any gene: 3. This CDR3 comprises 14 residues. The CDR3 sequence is CASSRDSLNTEAFF. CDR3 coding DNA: TGTGCCAGCAGCAGGGACAGCCTGAACACTGAAGCTTTCTTT.

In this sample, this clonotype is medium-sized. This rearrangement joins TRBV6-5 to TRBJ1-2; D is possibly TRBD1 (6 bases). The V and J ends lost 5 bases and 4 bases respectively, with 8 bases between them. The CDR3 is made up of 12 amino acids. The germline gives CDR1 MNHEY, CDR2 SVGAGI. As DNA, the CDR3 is TGTGCCAGCAGTCTACAGGGCTATGGCTACACCTTC. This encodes CASSLQGYGYTF.

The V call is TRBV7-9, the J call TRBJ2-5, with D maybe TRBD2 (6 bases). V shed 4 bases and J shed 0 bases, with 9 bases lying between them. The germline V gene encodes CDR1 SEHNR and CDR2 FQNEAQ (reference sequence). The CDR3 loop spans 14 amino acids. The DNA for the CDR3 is TGTGCCAGCAGCTCCGGAGGGAACCAAGAGACCCAGTACTTC. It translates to CASSSGGNQETQYF.

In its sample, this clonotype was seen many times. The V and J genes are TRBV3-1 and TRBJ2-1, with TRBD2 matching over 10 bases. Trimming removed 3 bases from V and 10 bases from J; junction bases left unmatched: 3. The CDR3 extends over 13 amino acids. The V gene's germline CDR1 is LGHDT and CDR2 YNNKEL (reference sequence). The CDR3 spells CASSHPGLAEQFF. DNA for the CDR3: TGTGCCAGCAGCCACCCGGGACTAGCGGAGCAGTTCTTC.

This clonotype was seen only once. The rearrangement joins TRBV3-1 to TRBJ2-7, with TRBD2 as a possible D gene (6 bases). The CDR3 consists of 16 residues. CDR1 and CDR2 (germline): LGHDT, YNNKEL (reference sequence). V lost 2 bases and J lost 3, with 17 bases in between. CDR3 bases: TGTGCCAGCAGCCAAAAACTAGCTAGGACCCTCTACGAGCAGTACTTC. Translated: CASSQKLARTLYEQYF.

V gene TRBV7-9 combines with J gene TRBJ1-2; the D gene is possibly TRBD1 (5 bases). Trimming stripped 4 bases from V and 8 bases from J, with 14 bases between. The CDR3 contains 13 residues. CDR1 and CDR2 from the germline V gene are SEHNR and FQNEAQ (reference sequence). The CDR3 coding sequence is TGTGCCAGCAGCTCCGCCCGTCAGGGCGGCTACACCTTC. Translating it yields CASSSARQGGYTF.

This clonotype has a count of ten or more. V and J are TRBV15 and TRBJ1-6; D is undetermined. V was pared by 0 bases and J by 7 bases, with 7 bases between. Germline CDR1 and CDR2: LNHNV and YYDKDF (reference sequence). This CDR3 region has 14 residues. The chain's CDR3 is CATSRDGQNSPLHF. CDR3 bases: TGTGCCACCAGCAGAGATGGGCAAAATTCACCCCTCCACTTT. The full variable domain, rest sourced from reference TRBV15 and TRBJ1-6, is DAMVIQNPRYQVTQFGKPVTLSCSQTLNHNVMYWYQQKSSQAPKLLFHYYDKDFNNEADTPDNFQSRRPNTSFCFLDIRSPGLGDTAMYLCATSRDGQNSPLHFGNGTRLTVT.

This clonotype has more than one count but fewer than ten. The CDR3 sequence is CASSTAGTVNTEAFF. CDR3 nucleotides: TGTGCCAGCAGCACCGCAGGGACGGTGAACACTGAAGCTTTCTTT. The chain combines TRBV7-6 with TRBJ1-1; the D gene is possibly TRBD1 (5 bases). The CDR3 consists of 15 residues. Looked up from germline, CDR1 is SGHVS and CDR2 is FNYEAQ. Trimming pared 5 bases from V and 0 bases from J, leaving 13 bases between.

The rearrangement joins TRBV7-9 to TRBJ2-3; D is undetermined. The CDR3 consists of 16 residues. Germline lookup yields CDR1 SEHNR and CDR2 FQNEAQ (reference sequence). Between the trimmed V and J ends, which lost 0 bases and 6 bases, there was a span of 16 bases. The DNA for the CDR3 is TGTGCCAGCAGCTTAGCAGTGGCCCCTCAGGCGGATACGCAGTATTTT. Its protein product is CASSLAVAPQADTQYF.

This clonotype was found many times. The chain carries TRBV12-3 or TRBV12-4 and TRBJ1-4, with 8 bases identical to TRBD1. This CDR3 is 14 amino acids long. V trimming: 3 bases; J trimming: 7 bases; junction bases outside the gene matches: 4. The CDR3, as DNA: TGTGCCAGCAGTTTTGACAGGGGAAGTGAAAAACTGTTTTTT. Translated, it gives CASSFDRGSEKLFF.

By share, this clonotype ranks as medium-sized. The CDR3 nucleotides read TGCAGTGCCCGCAGGGGGAGCGGGGGCAATGAGCAGTTCTTC. Protein product: CSARRGSGGNEQFF. The chain uses TRBV20-1 and TRBJ2-1, with D tentatively TRBD2 (8 bases). The V and J ends lost 6 bases and 6 bases respectively, with 18 bases between them. CDR3 length equals 14 residues. The V gene's germline CDR1 is DFQATT and CDR2 SNEGSKA (reference sequence).

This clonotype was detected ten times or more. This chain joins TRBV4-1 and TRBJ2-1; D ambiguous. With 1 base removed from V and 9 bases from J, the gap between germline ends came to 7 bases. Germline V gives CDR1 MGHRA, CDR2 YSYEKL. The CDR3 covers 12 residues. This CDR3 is CASSQAGGEQFF. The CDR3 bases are TGCGCCAGCAGCCAAGCTGGTGGTGAGCAGTTCTTC.

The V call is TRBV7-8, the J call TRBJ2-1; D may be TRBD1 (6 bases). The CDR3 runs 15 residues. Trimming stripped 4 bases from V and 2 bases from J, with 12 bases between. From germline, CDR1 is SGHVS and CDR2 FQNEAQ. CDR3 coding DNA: TGTGCCAGCAGCTCATACAGGGTCCCCTACAATGAGCAGTTCTTC. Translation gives CASSSYRVPYNEQFF. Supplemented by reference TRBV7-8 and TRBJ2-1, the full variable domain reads GAGVSQSPRYKVAKRGQDVALRCDPISGHVSLFWYQQALGQGPEFLTYFQNEAQLDKSGLPSDRFFAERPEGSVSTLKIQRTQQEDSAVYLCASSSYRVPYNEQFFGPGTRLTVL.

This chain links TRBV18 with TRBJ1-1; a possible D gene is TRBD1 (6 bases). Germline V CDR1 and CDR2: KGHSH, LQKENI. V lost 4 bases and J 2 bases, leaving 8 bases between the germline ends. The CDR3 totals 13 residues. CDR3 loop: CASSRTDNTEAFF. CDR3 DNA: TGTGCCAGCTCACGGACAGATAACACTGAAGCTTTCTTT.

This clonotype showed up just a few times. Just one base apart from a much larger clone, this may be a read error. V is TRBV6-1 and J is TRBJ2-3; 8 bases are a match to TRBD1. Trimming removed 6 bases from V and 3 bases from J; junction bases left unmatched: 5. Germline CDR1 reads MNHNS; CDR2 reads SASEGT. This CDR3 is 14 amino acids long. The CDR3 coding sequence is TGTGCCAGCAGCGACAGGGGTAGGACAGATACGCAGTATTTT. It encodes CASSDRGRTDTQYF.

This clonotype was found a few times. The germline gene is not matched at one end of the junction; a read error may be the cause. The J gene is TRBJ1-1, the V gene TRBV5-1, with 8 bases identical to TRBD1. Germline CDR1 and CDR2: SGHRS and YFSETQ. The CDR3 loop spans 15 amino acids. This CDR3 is CASSLMNRGNAEAFF. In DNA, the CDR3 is TGCGCCAGCAGCTTGATGAACAGGGGGAACGCTGAAGCTTTCTTT.

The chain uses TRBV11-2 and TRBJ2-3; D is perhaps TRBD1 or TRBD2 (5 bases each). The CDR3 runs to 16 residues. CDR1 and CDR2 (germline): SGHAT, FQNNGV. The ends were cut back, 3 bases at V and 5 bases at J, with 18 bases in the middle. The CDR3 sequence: CASSFTAGAPLDTQYF. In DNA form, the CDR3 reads TGTGCCAGCAGCTTTACAGCCGGGGCTCCCTTAGATACGCAGTATTTT.

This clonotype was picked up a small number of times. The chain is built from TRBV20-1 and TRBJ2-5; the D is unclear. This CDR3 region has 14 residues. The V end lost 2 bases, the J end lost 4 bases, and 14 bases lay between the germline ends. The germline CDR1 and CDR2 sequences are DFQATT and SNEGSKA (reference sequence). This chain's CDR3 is CSARFAVPRETQYF. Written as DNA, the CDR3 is TGCAGTGCTAGATTTGCGGTACCCCGAGAGACCCAGTACTTC.

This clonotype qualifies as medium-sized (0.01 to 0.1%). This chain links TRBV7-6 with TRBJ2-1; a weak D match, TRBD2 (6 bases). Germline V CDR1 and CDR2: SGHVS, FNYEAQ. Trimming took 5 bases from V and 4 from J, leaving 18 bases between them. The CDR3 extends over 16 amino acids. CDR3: CASSLFGGGRYNEQFF. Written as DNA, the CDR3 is TGTGCCAGCAGCCTGTTCGGGGGAGGAAGGTACAATGAGCAGTTCTTC.

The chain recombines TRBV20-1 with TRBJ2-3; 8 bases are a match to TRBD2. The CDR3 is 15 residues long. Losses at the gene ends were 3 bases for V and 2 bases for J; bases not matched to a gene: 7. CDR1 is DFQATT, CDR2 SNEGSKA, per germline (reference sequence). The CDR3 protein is CSASNAGGHTDTQYF. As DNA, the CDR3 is TGCAGTGCTAGTAACGCGGGAGGACACACAGATACGCAGTATTTT.